A single T cell receptor beta chain is shown here with its context. Generated by immunoSEQ multiplex PCR, the TCRdb table keeps only in-frame clones and is missing some. Of over 85,000 clones in the sample, 84% are singletons; the top ten hold about 12%. This CDR3 has 19 amino acids. The germline V and J ends were trimmed by 5 bases and 4 bases, with 29 bases remaining between them. From germline, CDR1 is SGHVS and CDR2 FNYEAQ. The data were obtained in a study of cytomegalovirus exposure and HLA in healthy donors. Sequenced input: PBMCs. The V gene is TRBV7-6, the J gene TRBJ1-1; D may be TRBD1 (6 bases). The TCR sequence derives from a woman between 18 and 30 years old in good health and CMV-seropositive. The CDR3 coding sequence is TGTGCCAGCAGCCCTAAGGGGTACGGGGGGCAGAGGGTAGGCACTGAAGCTTTCTTT. Amino acid sequence: CASSPKGYGGQRVGTEAFF.